The rows below give T cell receptor beta chains drawn from one sample of a study of blood T cell repertoires in COVID-19. Generated by immunoSEQ multiplex PCR, the TCRdb table keeps only in-frame clones and is missing some. The sample yields 100,000 to 150,000 clones, approximately 89% seen once. The specimen was peripheral blood. These receptors were collected from a man aged 45 to 65 with acute or convalescent COVID-19. The CDR3 runs from the conserved cysteine through the conserved F or W. A D gene is named only where the DNA matches it firmly. The size field is filled for only some rows; it gives once, few, many or a size class.

>TRBJ1-1|TRBV20-1|-|-
CSAQRETEAFF
TGCAGTGCCCAGAGGGAGACTGAAGCTTTCTTT
>TRBJ1-2|TRBV28|-|-
CASSFHGTLNYGYTF
TGTGCCAGCAGTTTCCACGGGACACTTAACTATGGCTACACCTTC
>TRBJ2-7|TRBV7-9|-|-
CASTDSPYEQYF
TGTGCCAGCACTGACAGCCCCTACGAGCAGTACTTC
>TRBJ2-7|TRBV15|TRBD1|-
CATSRDRGTYEQYF
TGTGCCACCAGCAGAGACAGGGGGACCTACGAGCAGTACTTC
>TRBJ1-4|TRBV28|-|-
CASSSPGHTLNEKLFF
TGTGCCAGCAGTTCCCCTGGACACACACTTAATGAAAAACTGTTTTTT
>TRBJ2-7|TRBV5-4|TRBD1|-
CASSSTGDAYEQYF
TGTGCCAGCAGCTCCACAGGGGACGCCTACGAGCAGTACTTC
>TRBJ1-4|TRBV7-9|-|-
CASSPWTGGGEKLFF
TGTGCCAGCAGCCCGTGGACGGGGGGGGGCGAAAAACTGTTTTTT
>TRBJ2-2|TRBV9|TRBD2|-
CASSPRLAAGELFF
TGTGCCAGCAGCCCCCGACTAGCGGCCGGGGAGCTGTTTTTT
>TRBJ1-1|TRBV18|-|-
CASSPGAQGTEAFF
TGTGCCAGCTCACCGGGGGCGCAGGGCACTGAAGCTTTCTTT
>TRBJ2-2|TRBV28|TRBD2|-
CASSPYPGLAGGPWDTGELFF
TGTGCCAGCAGTCCGTACCCGGGACTAGCGGGAGGGCCGTGGGACACCGGGGAGCTGTTTTTT
>TRBJ2-2|TRBV14|-|-
CASSQDRTFSGELFF
TGTGCCAGCAGCCAAGACCGGACTTTCAGCGGGGAGCTGTTTTTT
>TRBJ2-5|TRBV11-3|TRBD2|-
CASSLGLAGAETQYF
TGTGCCAGCAGCTTAGGACTAGCGGGAGCCGAGACCCAGTACTTC
>TRBJ1-1|TRBV12-5|TRBD1|-
CASGPGTGRSEAFF
TGTGCTAGTGGTCCTGGGACAGGGCGGTCTGAAGCTTTCTTT
>TRBJ1-1|TRBV18|TRBD1|-
CASSPQGADTEAFF
TGTGCCAGCTCACCCCAGGGGGCTGACACTGAAGCTTTCTTT
>TRBJ2-7|TRBV30|-|-
CAWKSGGEQYF
TGTGCCTGGAAATCGGGTGGCGAGCAGTACTTC
>TRBJ1-2|TRBV6-5|-|-
CASILSTGRNGYTF
TGTGCCAGCATTCTATCGACAGGACGTAATGGCTACACCTTC
>TRBJ1-1|TRBV4-1|-|-
CASSQESGRMNTEAFF
TGCGCCAGCAGCCAAGAATCCGGTCGCATGAACACTGAAGCTTTCTTT
>TRBJ1-2|TRBV2|-|once
CASSEAEAGDYGYTF
TGTGCCAGCAGTGAAGCAGAAGCAGGGGACTATGGCTACACCTTC
>TRBJ2-2|TRBV10-3|TRBD1|-
CAIRVGTGNTGELFF
TGTGCCATCAGGGTCGGGACAGGCAACACCGGGGAGCTGTTTTTT
>TRBJ2-1|TRBV4-2|-|-
CASSQDLANEQFF
TGTGCCAGCAGCCAAGATCTGGCTAATGAGCAGTTCTTC
>TRBJ1-5|TRBV28|TRBD1|once
CALQGGRRGNQPQHF
TGTGCCTTACAGGGGGGACGACGGGGAAATCAGCCCCAGCATTTT
>TRBJ1-1|TRBV5-4|TRBD1|-
CASSLGSPSGSGTGVEAFF
TGTGCCAGCAGCTTGGGATCCCCCTCCGGAAGCGGGACAGGCGTAGAGGCTTTCTTT
>TRBJ1-2|TRBV28|-|-
CASSLAGVDGYTF
TGTGCCAGCAGTTTGGCAGGGGTGGATGGCTACACCTTC
>TRBJ2-1|TRBV27|-|-
CASSFGYNEQFF
TGTGCCAGCAGTTTCGGGTACAATGAGCAGTTCTTC
>TRBJ1-2|TRBV2|-|-
CASSVLYGYTF
TGTGCCAGCAGTGTTCTCTATGGCTACACCTTC
>TRBJ1-1|TRBV10-3|TRBD1|-
CAIRTDRGNTEAFF
TGTGCCATCAGAACCGACAGGGGGAACACTGAAGCTTTCTTT
>TRBJ1-3|TRBV7-6|-|-
CASSLATSATGNTIYF
TGTGCCAGCAGCCTAGCGACATCGGCTACGGGAAACACCATATATTTT
>TRBJ1-1|TRBV18|-|-
CASSPRQASDTEAFF
TGTGCCAGCTCACCCCGACAGGCGTCGGACACTGAAGCTTTCTTT
>TRBJ2-2|TRBV10-3|TRBD2|-
CAISELSRASGNTGELFF
TGTGCCATCAGTGAGTTGAGCCGGGCTAGCGGGAACACCGGGGAGCTGTTTTTT
>TRBJ1-1|TRBV9|TRBD1|-
CASSPGTANTEAFF
TGTGCCAGCAGCCCGGGGACAGCGAACACTGAAGCTTTCTTT
>TRBJ2-7|TRBV3-1/TRBV3-2|TRBD1|-
CASSQQGASYEQYF
TGTGCCAGCAGCCAACAGGGGGCCTCCTACGAGCAGTACTTC
>TRBJ1-1|TRBV9|-|-
CASSVVRTGRMNTEAFF
TGTGCCAGCAGCGTAGTGAGAACAGGCAGAATGAACACTGAAGCTTTCTTT
>TRBJ2-1|TRBV5-4|TRBD2|-
CASSSGDLAGVAEQFF
TGTGCCAGCAGCTCTGGGGATCTAGCGGGAGTGGCTGAGCAGTTCTTC
>TRBJ2-7|TRBV9|-|-
CASSVPPLGGLYEQYF
TGTGCCAGCAGCGTACCTCCCCTGGGTGGACTCTACGAGCAGTACTTC
>TRBJ2-1|TRBV7-9|TRBD2|once
CASSPYASGRVNEQFF
TGTGCCAGCAGCCCCTACGCTAGCGGGAGAGTCAATGAGCAGTTCTTC
>TRBJ2-2|TRBV27|TRBD2|-
CASSLYLRGYDTGELFF
TGTGCCAGCAGTTTATATTTGCGGGGGTACGACACCGGGGAGCTGTTTTTT
>TRBJ1-5|TRBV27|TRBD1|-
CASSSILGTGANQPQHF
TGTGCCAGCAGTTCCATCCTCGGGACAGGGGCGAATCAGCCCCAGCATTTT